The clone carrying this T cell receptor (beta chain) appeared many times. All patients were untreated before thyroid surgery. The entry originates in a study of metastatic and nonmetastatic thyroid tumors. Study summary: Repertoire data that came from the blood and tumor or nodule tissue of malignant and benign thyroid patients were compared.

Losses at the gene ends were 3 bases for V and 5 bases for J; bases not matched to a gene: 21. Germline CDR1 reads SQVTM; CDR2 reads ANQGSEA. The CDR3 runs to 19 residues. TCRdb re-called clones via MiXCR from the PCR reads. The sample yields some 14,000 clones, about a quarter seen once. Material for sequencing was blood. The chain recombines TRBV29-1 with TRBJ2-3, with 9 bases lining up with TRBD2. The TCR was taken from a female donor with papillary thyroid cancer or a benign thyroid nodule (not recorded which). Some clones in this sample may be carry-over from other donors' samples. The CDR3 DNA follows: TGCAGCGTTGAGGAGCGGGAATATGGCGGGAGGGCCTTGGGAGATACGCAGTATTTT. As protein: CSVEEREYGGRALGDTQYF.